The rows below give T cell receptor beta chains drawn from one sample of a study of OX40 agonist ivuxolimab in advanced cancers. Some clones are missing from TCRdb's copy, which holds only in-frame ones; the method was immunoSEQ multiplex PCR. The sample lists some 83,000 clones, around nine tenths seen once, with approximately 0.69% in the top ten. The material was CD4+ or CD8+ T cells sorted from blood, obtained in a trial of the OX40 agonist ivuxolimab. The receptors were gathered from an adult with an advanced solid tumor such as melanoma, head and neck, liver or kidney cancer. Both conserved end residues are part of each CDR3. The D gene is left open where the match is weak. Rows give clone size only sometimes, using once, few, many, or a class for an expanded clone.

abundance: NA; v_gene: TRBV27; d_gene: NA; j_gene: TRBJ2-7; CDR3nt: TGTGCCAGCAGGGGCAGGAACTCCTACGAGCAGTACTTC; CDR3aa: CASRGRNSYEQYF
abundance: NA; v_gene: TRBV18; d_gene: NA; j_gene: TRBJ1-1; CDR3nt: TGTGCCAGCCTCGGGTTCGTCGGATCGAACACTGAAGCTTTCTTT; CDR3aa: CASLGFVGSNTEAFF
abundance: NA; v_gene: TRBV28; d_gene: NA; j_gene: TRBJ2-2; CDR3nt: TGTGCCAGCAGTGTGACGGTTAACACCGGGGAGCTGTTTTTT; CDR3aa: CASSVTVNTGELFF
abundance: NA; v_gene: TRBV28; d_gene: NA; j_gene: TRBJ2-7; CDR3nt: TGTGCCAGCAGTGCCACGTCGACAGGCTTCTACGAGCAGTACTTC; CDR3aa: CASSATSTGFYEQYF
abundance: NA; v_gene: TRBV4-2; d_gene: NA; j_gene: TRBJ2-7; CDR3nt: TGTGCCAGCAGCCAAGAAGAGGCTAGCCGGGAGCAGTACTTC; CDR3aa: CASSQEEASREQYF
abundance: NA; v_gene: TRBV19; d_gene: TRBD1; j_gene: TRBJ1-3; CDR3nt: TGTGCCAGTACCACCCCGCGGACAGGAGGAAACACCATATATTTT; CDR3aa: CASTTPRTGGNTIYF
abundance: NA; v_gene: TRBV7-2; d_gene: TRBD2; j_gene: TRBJ2-1; CDR3nt: TGTGCCAGCAGCTTAGTTGGTAGCGGGAGGTCCGTTAATTACAATGAGCAGTTCTTC; CDR3aa: CASSLVGSGRSVNYNEQFF
abundance: NA; v_gene: TRBV25-1; d_gene: TRBD1; j_gene: TRBJ1-4; CDR3nt: TGTGCCAGCAGCCCACAGGGGGCGCGCGAAAAACTGTTTTTT; CDR3aa: CASSPQGAREKLFF
abundance: NA; v_gene: TRBV5-1; d_gene: TRBD2; j_gene: TRBJ2-5; CDR3nt: TGCGCCAGCAGCCGTACTAGCGGGGGCCAAGAGACCCAGTACTTC; CDR3aa: CASSRTSGGQETQYF
abundance: few; v_gene: TRBV5-1; d_gene: NA; j_gene: TRBJ2-5; CDR3nt: TGCGCCAGCAGCTTGACGCCCGGGGAGACCCAGTACTTC; CDR3aa: CASSLTPGETQYF
abundance: few; v_gene: TRBV6-1; d_gene: TRBD1; j_gene: TRBJ1-5; CDR3nt: TGTGCCAGCAGTCCCTTGGACAGGGCGGATCAGCCCCAGCATTTT; CDR3aa: CASSPLDRADQPQHF
abundance: NA; v_gene: TRBV7-9; d_gene: NA; j_gene: TRBJ1-2; CDR3nt: TGTGCCAGCAGCTCGGCGGGTGTTAACTATGGCTACACCTTC; CDR3aa: CASSSAGVNYGYTF
abundance: few; v_gene: TRBV5-4; d_gene: NA; j_gene: TRBJ1-2; CDR3nt: TGTGCCAGCAGCCCACGGACGTCCTCTGGCTACACCTTC; CDR3aa: CASSPRTSSGYTF
abundance: NA; v_gene: TRBV9; d_gene: NA; j_gene: TRBJ2-4; CDR3nt: TGTGCCAGCAGCGTAGGGGTTCTAGCCAAAAACATTCAGTACTTC; CDR3aa: CASSVGVLAKNIQYF
abundance: NA; v_gene: TRBV11-2; d_gene: TRBD1; j_gene: TRBJ1-2; CDR3nt: TGTGCCAGCAGCCCAGGGGGACAGGGGCCCTTGAACTATGGCTACACCTTC; CDR3aa: CASSPGGQGPLNYGYTF
abundance: once; v_gene: TRBV7-9; d_gene: TRBD1; j_gene: TRBJ2-5; CDR3nt: TGTGCCAGCAGCTTAGGACAGGGGCTTCAAGAGACCCAGTACTTC; CDR3aa: CASSLGQGLQETQYF
abundance: NA; v_gene: TRBV28; d_gene: TRBD2; j_gene: TRBJ2-1; CDR3nt: TGTGCCAGCTGGCGGGAGGGCTACAATGAGCAGTTCTTC; CDR3aa: CASWREGYNEQFF
abundance: NA; v_gene: TRBV25-1; d_gene: NA; j_gene: TRBJ2-6; CDR3nt: TGTGCCAGCACTAAAGGGGGCTCTGGGGCCAACGTCCTGACTTTC; CDR3aa: CASTKGGSGANVLTF
abundance: NA; v_gene: TRBV7-8; d_gene: NA; j_gene: TRBJ2-7; CDR3nt: TGTGCCAGCAGCTTTGCCCTGGCGGGACTCTCCTACGAGCAGTACTTC; CDR3aa: CASSFALAGLSYEQYF
abundance: NA; v_gene: TRBV5-4; d_gene: NA; j_gene: TRBJ1-1; CDR3nt: TGTGCCAGCAGCTTGGGACCTAACACTGAAGCTTTCTTT; CDR3aa: CASSLGPNTEAFF
abundance: NA; v_gene: TRBV19; d_gene: TRBD2; j_gene: TRBJ2-5; CDR3nt: TGTGCCAGTACCCGAAGCGGGAGGACCCAAGAGACCCAGTACTTC; CDR3aa: CASTRSGRTQETQYF
abundance: NA; v_gene: TRBV5-6; d_gene: TRBD1; j_gene: TRBJ1-5; CDR3nt: TGTGCCAGCAGCTTATGGGGACAGACTTATCAGCCCCAGCATTTT; CDR3aa: CASSLWGQTYQPQHF
abundance: NA; v_gene: TRBV9; d_gene: NA; j_gene: TRBJ2-1; CDR3nt: TGTGCCAGCAGCGTAGTCGGGATTGGGGATGAGCAGTTCTTC; CDR3aa: CASSVVGIGDEQFF
abundance: once; v_gene: TRBV6-1; d_gene: NA; j_gene: TRBJ2-1; CDR3nt: TGTGCCAGCACCGAGACTGGTCCAGGGTACAATGAGCAGTTCTTC; CDR3aa: CASTETGPGYNEQFF
abundance: NA; v_gene: TRBV6-6; d_gene: NA; j_gene: TRBJ1-1; CDR3nt: TGTGCCAGCAGTTACATACAGGGAAACACTGAAGCTTTCTTT; CDR3aa: CASSYIQGNTEAFF
abundance: NA; v_gene: TRBV11-2; d_gene: TRBD1; j_gene: TRBJ2-7; CDR3nt: TGTGCCAGCAGCCCGACAGGGCTCGGGGAGCAGTACTTC; CDR3aa: CASSPTGLGEQYF
abundance: few; v_gene: TRBV5-1; d_gene: NA; j_gene: TRBJ2-7; CDR3nt: TGCGCCAGCAGCTTCGACGGGCCCTGGGGCGAGCAGTACTTC; CDR3aa: CASSFDGPWGEQYF
abundance: NA; v_gene: TRBV5-1; d_gene: TRBD2; j_gene: TRBJ2-5; CDR3nt: TGCGCCAGCAGCTTGGGACTAGCGGGAGGAGAGACCCAGTACTTC; CDR3aa: CASSLGLAGGETQYF
abundance: NA; v_gene: TRBV2; d_gene: TRBD1; j_gene: TRBJ1-5; CDR3nt: TGTGCCAGCAGTGGGACAGGGGGAGATCAGCCCCAGCATTTT; CDR3aa: CASSGTGGDQPQHF
abundance: NA; v_gene: TRBV5-6; d_gene: NA; j_gene: TRBJ2-3; CDR3nt: TGTGCCAGCAGCCGTGAGGCGCGCGATACGCAGTATTTT; CDR3aa: CASSREARDTQYF
abundance: NA; v_gene: TRBV18; d_gene: TRBD2; j_gene: TRBJ2-3; CDR3nt: TGTGCCAGCTCACCAGACGGGAGGACCACAGATACGCAGTATTTT; CDR3aa: CASSPDGRTTDTQYF
abundance: NA; v_gene: TRBV10-3; d_gene: NA; j_gene: TRBJ2-7; CDR3nt: TGTGCCATCTCAGATTCCGATCTGGGGACAGAGCAGTACTTC; CDR3aa: CAISDSDLGTEQYF
abundance: NA; v_gene: TRBV7-2; d_gene: TRBD1; j_gene: TRBJ2-3; CDR3nt: TGTGCCAGCAGCTCCCGACAGGGGTTAAGTACAGATACGCAGTATTTT; CDR3aa: CASSSRQGLSTDTQYF
abundance: NA; v_gene: TRBV28; d_gene: NA; j_gene: TRBJ2-7; CDR3nt: TGTGCCAGCGCGATCCCAGCTACCTACGAGCAGTACTTC; CDR3aa: CASAIPATYEQYF
abundance: NA; v_gene: TRBV5-1; d_gene: TRBD1; j_gene: TRBJ1-3; CDR3nt: TGCGCCAGCAGAACGACAGGGAGTGGAAACACCATATATTTT; CDR3aa: CASRTTGSGNTIYF
abundance: NA; v_gene: TRBV2; d_gene: NA; j_gene: TRBJ2-2; CDR3nt: TGTGCCAGCAGTGAAAGGTTCGCGAAGACCACCGGGGAGCTGTTTTTT; CDR3aa: CASSERFAKTTGELFF
abundance: NA; v_gene: TRBV19; d_gene: NA; j_gene: TRBJ2-1; CDR3nt: TGTGCCACCTCGCAGAGCTCCTACAATGAGCAGTTCTTC; CDR3aa: CATSQSSYNEQFF
abundance: NA; v_gene: TRBV19; d_gene: TRBD2; j_gene: TRBJ2-1; CDR3nt: TGTGCCAGTAGTATAGACCCCCGGACTAGCTACAATGAGCAGTTCTTC; CDR3aa: CASSIDPRTSYNEQFF
abundance: few; v_gene: TRBV29-1; d_gene: NA; j_gene: TRBJ2-3; CDR3nt: TGCAGCGTTACAGGGACAGATACGCAGTATTTT; CDR3aa: CSVTGTDTQYF
abundance: NA; v_gene: TRBV19; d_gene: NA; j_gene: TRBJ2-2; CDR3nt: TGTGCCAGTAACGTATATCCCGGGGAGCTGTTTTTT; CDR3aa: CASNVYPGELFF
abundance: NA; v_gene: TRBV7-2; d_gene: NA; j_gene: TRBJ2-7; CDR3nt: TGTGCCAGCAGCTTAAAGGCCTCCTACGAGCAGTACTTC; CDR3aa: CASSLKASYEQYF